This T cell receptor (beta chain) originates from a study of CD8+ T cells in alopecia areata. Study-wide context: Treatment of the treated patients consisted of oral tofacitinib, 5 to 10 mg twice daily. General study findings and limits: Lesional scalp, especially alopecia totalis/universalis, showed higher clonality than normal scalp.

Peripheral blood and lesional scalp punch biopsies came from alopecia areata patients. Concerning this clone itself: Its antigen is still unknown.

Extraction and reverse transcription of RNA yielded cDNA as the sequencing template. Clones were read by immunoSEQ multiplex PCR, and TCRdb kept only the in-frame ones, dropping some. This sample carries 200,000 to 250,000 clones, around 67% of them seen once, and the ten largest clones take around 1.2%. V was cut by 1 base and J by 3 bases, with 13 bases left in between. Looked up from germline, CDR1 is GTSNPN and CDR2 is SVGIG (reference sequence). The CDR3 is made up of 14 amino acids. The sequencing here drew on CD4+ T cells sorted from blood, taken at week 0. This TCR was sampled from a human donor with alopecia areata. The chain has TRBV30 and TRBJ2-7; tentative D call: TRBD2 (5 bases). The CDR3 reads CAWSAEESGYEQYF. In DNA form, the CDR3 reads TGTGCCTGGAGTGCCGAGGAAAGCGGCTACGAGCAGTACTTC.